This T cell receptor beta chain emerged from a study of technical replicates of blood from a handful of donors. The protocol was immunoSEQ multiplex PCR, while the TCRdb copy is restricted to in-frame clones and leaves out a portion. The data hold 75,000 to 100,000 clones, with about 94% observed a single time. There are 18 residues in the CDR3. Germline assignment: CDR1 MGHRA and CDR2 YSYEKL. The trim removed 1 base at V and 7 bases at J, leaving 15 bases unmatched. This clonotype was sampled from a human donor in good health. Sequences were obtained from T cells isolated from PBMCs. The genes are TRBV4-1 and TRBJ2-1; TRBD2 aligns across 8 bases. The CDR3 nucleotides read TGCGCCAGCAGCCAAGTTGACTTAGGGCTAGCGGGCGCTAATGAGCAGTTCTTC. Protein sequence: CASSQVDLGLAGANEQFF.